One and the same sample provided the 21 T cell receptor beta chains below, sequenced in a study of PD-1 blockade in classical Hodgkin lymphoma. TCRdb keeps only in-frame clones here, not all; method: immunoSEQ multiplex PCR. The top ten hold 30% to 40% of the sample, which has around 10,000 clones, over 70% seen once. Brentuximab vedotin exposure varied, and every patient relapsed after autologous stem cell transplantation. The material sequenced was peripheral blood mononuclear cells (PBMCs), taken before the second cycle of nivolumab. The source of these receptors is a human donor with classical Hodgkin lymphoma.

The chain recombines TRBV7-8 with TRBJ1-5; 11 nucleotides align to TRBD1. CDR1 SGHVS and CDR2 FQNEAQ come from the germline V gene. Losses at the gene ends were 6 bases for V and 4 bases for J; bases not matched to a gene: 2. This CDR3 is built from 14 residues. The CDR3, as DNA: TGTGCCAGCAGACGGGACAGGGGGAATCAGCCCCAGCATTTT. This sequence encodes CASRRDRGNQPQHF.

This chain joins TRBV19 and TRBJ2-7, with a tentative D call TRBD2 (5 bases). The CDR3 spans 15 residues. Germline CDR1 is LNHDA and CDR2 is SQIVND (reference sequence). V lost 8 bases and J lost 2, with 19 bases in between. CDR3 in amino acids: CASGPRGATTYEQYF. The DNA for the CDR3 is TGTGCCAGTGGACCCCGGGGAGCGACAACCTACGAGCAGTACTTC.

This clone was found a few times. DNA of the CDR3: TGCGCCAGCAGCCCGGACAGGGATAACACCGGGGAGCTGTTTTTT. It yields the protein CASSPDRDNTGELFF. The gene calls are TRBV5-1 and TRBJ2-2; TRBD1 matches at 8 bases. CDR3 length: 15 amino acids. CDR1 and CDR2 from the germline V gene are SGHRS and YFSETQ. V lost 4 bases to trimming and J lost 2 bases; unmatched junction nucleotides: 4.

This clone was detected a few times. This chain joins TRBV7-9 and TRBJ2-7; D may be TRBD2 (6 bases). This CDR3 contains 13 residues. The V gene's germline CDR1 is SEHNR and CDR2 FQNEAQ (reference sequence). V was pared by 8 bases and J by 0 bases, with 11 bases between. The CDR3 bases are TGTGCCAGCGGCGGGACCGACTCCTACGAGCAGTACTTC. It translates to CASGGTDSYEQYF. Looking up the rest from reference TRBV7-9 and TRBJ2-7 gives the full variable domain: DTGVSQNPRHKITKRGQNVTFRCDPISEHNRLYWYRQTLGQGPEFLTYFQNEAQLEKSRLLSDRFSAERPKGSFSTLEIQRTEQGDSAMYLCASGGTDSYEQYFGPGTRLTVT.

This clone occurred a few times. This sequence joins TRBV9 and TRBJ2-1; TRBD2 matches 9 bases. In germline, CDR1 is SGDLS, CDR2 YYNGEE. V gave up 0 bases and J gave up 9 bases; unmatched junction bases: 7. There are 15 residues in the CDR3. This chain's CDR3 is CASSVDLAGVGEQFF. In nucleotides, the CDR3 is TGTGCCAGCAGCGTAGATTTAGCGGGAGTTGGTGAGCAGTTCTTC.

The V gene is TRBV6-5, the J gene TRBJ2-4; D might be TRBD1 (5 bases). Germline lookup yields CDR1 MNHEY and CDR2 SVGAGI. This CDR3 comprises 13 residues. Trimming took off 6 bases at V and 4 bases at J, with 10 bases between the two ends. In nucleotides, the CDR3 is TGTGCCAGCAGCAATCGACAGAAAAACATTCAGTACTTC. Amino acid sequence: CASSNRQKNIQYF.

The chain is built from TRBV5-5 and TRBJ1-1; D is unclear. This CDR3 contains 13 residues. The germline V and J ends were trimmed by 2 bases and 0 bases, with 5 bases remaining between them. Germline assignment: CDR1 SGHKS and CDR2 YYEKEE (reference sequence). The CDR3 nucleotides read TGTGCCAGCAGCTTTTTGGTGAACACTGAAGCTTTCTTT. Translating it yields CASSFLVNTEAFF.

By sample share, this clone is medium-sized. The gene calls are TRBV27 and TRBJ1-5; D remains unclear. Trimming pared 2 bases from V and 4 bases from J, leaving 9 bases between. Germline V gene data show CDR1 as MNHEY and CDR2 as SMNVEV (reference sequence). The CDR3 covers 14 residues. The CDR3 DNA is TGTGCCAGCAGTTTAATGTACGGGAATCAGCCCCAGCATTTT. Translation: CASSLMYGNQPQHF.

This clone was counted only a few times. The rearrangement joins TRBV27 to TRBJ2-1; D is uncertain. The CDR3 extends over 16 amino acids. The germline V gene has CDR1 MNHEY and CDR2 SMNVEV (reference sequence). Trimming removed 3 bases from V and 0 bases from J, with 12 bases in between. This chain's CDR3 is CASSLVGGSSYNEQFF. The CDR3 region has the DNA TGTGCCAGCAGTTTGGTGGGCGGAAGCTCCTACAATGAGCAGTTCTTC.

This chain uses TRBV18 with TRBJ1-4; 8 positions agree with TRBD1. This CDR3 has 16 residues. Germline CDR1 is KGHSH and CDR2 is LQKENI. Losses at the gene ends were 3 bases for V and 7 bases for J; bases not matched to a gene: 10. The CDR3 bases are TGTGCCAGCTCACCCATGTCTCAGGGGGCTAGTGAAAAACTGTTTTTT. It yields the protein CASSPMSQGASEKLFF.

The chain carries TRBV19 and TRBJ1-2; D possibly corresponds to TRBD1 (5 bases). In germline, CDR1 is LNHDA, CDR2 SQIVND (reference sequence). There are 16 residues in the CDR3. Deletions cut 6 bases from V and 5 bases from J, with 22 bases between. The DNA for the CDR3 is TGTGCCAGTAGAACTCGCTGGGAGGGATCAGGGTATGGCTACACCTTC. This gives the protein CASRTRWEGSGYGYTF. The complete variable domain, with remaining parts taken from reference TRBV19 and TRBJ1-2, reads DGGITQSPKYLFRKEGQNVTLSCEQNLNHDAMYWYRQDPGQGLRLIYYSQIVNDFQKGDIAEGYSVSREKKESFPLTVTSAQKNPTAFYLCASRTRWEGSGYGYTFGSGTRLTVV.

The CDR3 region is CASSEGTDIQYF. The DNA of the CDR3 is TGTGCCAGCAGTGAGGGTACGGACATTCAGTACTTC. The rearrangement uses TRBV7-9 and TRBJ2-4, with TRBD2 as a possible D gene (5 bases). The germline gives CDR1 SEHNR, CDR2 FQNEAQ (reference sequence). The CDR3 totals 12 residues. Trimming pared 6 bases from V and 8 bases from J, leaving 11 bases between.

In this sample, this clone turned up a few times. The chain recombines TRBV27 with TRBJ2-3; no definite D call. Trimming left V 3 bases short and J 3 bases short, with 10 bases between. Per germline, CDR1 MNHEY and CDR2 SMNVEV (reference sequence). This CDR3 has 14 residues. The CDR3 reads CASSFISQTDTQYF. CDR3 nucleotide sequence: TGTGCCAGCAGTTTTATAAGTCAAACAGATACGCAGTATTTT.

The chain joins TRBV14 to TRBJ1-6, with a weak D call TRBD1 (6 bases). The CDR3 covers 14 residues. Germline-derived CDR1 and CDR2 are SGHDN and FVKESK. V gave up 6 bases and J gave up 6 bases, with 12 bases separating them. The CDR3 loop reads CASSRQVSNSPLHF. The CDR3, as DNA: TGTGCCAGCAGTCGACAGGTTTCTAATTCACCCCTCCACTTT.

The chain combines TRBV5-1 with TRBJ2-2; D is perhaps TRBD2 (5 bases). V lost 0 bases, J lost 5 bases, and 11 bases lay in between. Germline CDR1 is SGHRS and CDR2 is YFSETQ. This CDR3 region has 15 residues. The CDR3 coding sequence is TGCGCCAGCAGCTTGGGGCTAGCCGGTACCGGGGAGCTGTTTTTT. Residues: CASSLGLAGTGELFF.

The J gene is TRBJ2-1, the V gene TRBV7-3; 7 bases are shared with TRBD1. The CDR3 is made up of 14 amino acids. Germline V gene data show CDR1 as SGHTA and CDR2 as FQGTGA. The V gene end was trimmed by 4 bases and the J gene end by 3 bases; junction bases not matched to a gene: 3. The CDR3 bases are TGTGCCAGCAGCTCATACAGGGGCTACAATGAGCAGTTCTTC. Its protein product is CASSSYRGYNEQFF.

The chain carries TRBV19 and TRBJ2-2, with D unresolved. The germline V and J ends were trimmed by 5 bases and 4 bases, with 8 bases remaining between them. Germline V gives CDR1 LNHDA, CDR2 SQIVND (reference sequence). The CDR3 consists of 13 residues. CDR3 sequence (DNA): TGTGCCAGTAGTCCCCCGACCACCGGGGAGCTGTTTTTT. Translation gives CASSPPTTGELFF. Full variable domain (remainder filled in from reference TRBV19 and TRBJ2-2): DGGITQSPKYLFRKEGQNVTLSCEQNLNHDAMYWYRQDPGQGLRLIYYSQIVNDFQKGDIAEGYSVSREKKESFPLTVTSAQKNPTAFYLCASSPPTTGELFFGEGSRLTVL.

The rearrangement uses TRBV7-3 and TRBJ2-3; D unclear. This CDR3 spans 17 amino acids. In germline, CDR1 is SGHTA, CDR2 FQGTGA. The ends were cut back, 0 bases at V and 3 bases at J, with 16 bases in the middle. CDR3 sequence reads: CASSLTLGFGRTDTQYF. CDR3 coding DNA: TGTGCCAGCAGCTTAACACTCGGGTTCGGGCGGACAGATACGCAGTATTTT.

J is TRBJ2-5 and V is TRBV7-8, with D maybe TRBD2 (6 bases). The CDR3 contains 12 residues. Trimming left V 6 bases short and J 5 bases short, with 10 bases between. Germline values: CDR1 SGHVS, CDR2 FQNEAQ. CDR3 bases: TGTGCCAGCAGTCCGGGAGTGGAGACCCAGTACTTC. Its protein is CASSPGVETQYF.

The chain uses TRBV7-9 and TRBJ1-4, with TRBD1 as a possible D gene (6 bases). With 1 base removed from V and 5 bases from J, the gap between germline ends came to 8 bases. CDR1 is SEHNR, CDR2 FQNEAQ, per germline (reference sequence). The CDR3 is 14 residues long. CDR3 sequence reads: CASSLGTDNEKLFF. The DNA for the CDR3 is TGTGCCAGCAGCTTAGGGACAGACAATGAAAAACTGTTTTTT. Based on the CDR3 plus reference TRBV7-9 and TRBJ1-4, the full variable domain is DTGVSQNPRHKITKRGQNVTFRCDPISEHNRLYWYRQTLGQGPEFLTYFQNEAQLEKSRLLSDRFSAERPKGSFSTLEIQRTEQGDSAMYLCASSLGTDNEKLFFGSGTQLSVL.

The V gene is TRBV25-1, the J gene TRBJ2-2, with 10 bases fitting TRBD1. The germline CDR1 and CDR2 sequences are MGHDK and SYGVNS. The V and J ends lost 2 bases and 3 bases, in that order; junction bases with no gene match: 0. The CDR3 length is 15 residues. CDR3 coding DNA: TGTGCCAGCAGTGAAGGGACAGGGGACACCGGGGAGCTGTTTTTT. It encodes CASSEGTGDTGELFF.